This T cell receptor beta chain was profiled in a study of blood T cell repertoires in COVID-19. As for the study in general: Italy, Spain and the United States were the sources of the convalescent and acute COVID-19 samples. The analysed material was cDNA or gDNA that came from T cells, B-cell-depleted T cells, or PBMCs.

The V end lost 6 bases, the J end lost 5 bases, and 13 bases lay between the germline ends. Germline CDR1 and CDR2: LNHDA and SQIVND (reference sequence). The CDR3 spans 13 residues. In the study's own analysis: Estimation of nucleated cell counts was performed using reference gene primer amplification. Profiling relied on immunoSEQ multiplex PCR, and the TCRdb table lists in-frame clones only, not all of them. The DNA was the basis for D and trimming; V, J and clone size are from that table. The sample records about 260,000 clones, 85% being singletons. The origin of this receptor is a human donor in a cohort sampled during active COVID-19. This sequence joins TRBV19 and TRBJ1-2, with D perhaps matching TRBD1 (6 bases). Sequencing was carried out using peripheral blood. DNA for the CDR3: TGTGCCAGTAGGACGACAGGTACATATGGCTACACCTTC. It encodes CASRTTGTYGYTF.